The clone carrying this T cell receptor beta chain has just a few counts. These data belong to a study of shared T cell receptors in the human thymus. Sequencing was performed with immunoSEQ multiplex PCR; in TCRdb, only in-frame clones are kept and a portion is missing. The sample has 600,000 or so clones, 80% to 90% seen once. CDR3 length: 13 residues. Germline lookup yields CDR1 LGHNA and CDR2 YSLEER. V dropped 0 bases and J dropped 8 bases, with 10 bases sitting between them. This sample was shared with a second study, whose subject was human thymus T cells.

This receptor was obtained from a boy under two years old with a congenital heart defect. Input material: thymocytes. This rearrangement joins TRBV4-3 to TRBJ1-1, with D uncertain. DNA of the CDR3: TGCGCCAGCAGCCAAGAGGAGGGCAGCGAAGCTTTCTTT. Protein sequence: CASSQEEGSEAFF.